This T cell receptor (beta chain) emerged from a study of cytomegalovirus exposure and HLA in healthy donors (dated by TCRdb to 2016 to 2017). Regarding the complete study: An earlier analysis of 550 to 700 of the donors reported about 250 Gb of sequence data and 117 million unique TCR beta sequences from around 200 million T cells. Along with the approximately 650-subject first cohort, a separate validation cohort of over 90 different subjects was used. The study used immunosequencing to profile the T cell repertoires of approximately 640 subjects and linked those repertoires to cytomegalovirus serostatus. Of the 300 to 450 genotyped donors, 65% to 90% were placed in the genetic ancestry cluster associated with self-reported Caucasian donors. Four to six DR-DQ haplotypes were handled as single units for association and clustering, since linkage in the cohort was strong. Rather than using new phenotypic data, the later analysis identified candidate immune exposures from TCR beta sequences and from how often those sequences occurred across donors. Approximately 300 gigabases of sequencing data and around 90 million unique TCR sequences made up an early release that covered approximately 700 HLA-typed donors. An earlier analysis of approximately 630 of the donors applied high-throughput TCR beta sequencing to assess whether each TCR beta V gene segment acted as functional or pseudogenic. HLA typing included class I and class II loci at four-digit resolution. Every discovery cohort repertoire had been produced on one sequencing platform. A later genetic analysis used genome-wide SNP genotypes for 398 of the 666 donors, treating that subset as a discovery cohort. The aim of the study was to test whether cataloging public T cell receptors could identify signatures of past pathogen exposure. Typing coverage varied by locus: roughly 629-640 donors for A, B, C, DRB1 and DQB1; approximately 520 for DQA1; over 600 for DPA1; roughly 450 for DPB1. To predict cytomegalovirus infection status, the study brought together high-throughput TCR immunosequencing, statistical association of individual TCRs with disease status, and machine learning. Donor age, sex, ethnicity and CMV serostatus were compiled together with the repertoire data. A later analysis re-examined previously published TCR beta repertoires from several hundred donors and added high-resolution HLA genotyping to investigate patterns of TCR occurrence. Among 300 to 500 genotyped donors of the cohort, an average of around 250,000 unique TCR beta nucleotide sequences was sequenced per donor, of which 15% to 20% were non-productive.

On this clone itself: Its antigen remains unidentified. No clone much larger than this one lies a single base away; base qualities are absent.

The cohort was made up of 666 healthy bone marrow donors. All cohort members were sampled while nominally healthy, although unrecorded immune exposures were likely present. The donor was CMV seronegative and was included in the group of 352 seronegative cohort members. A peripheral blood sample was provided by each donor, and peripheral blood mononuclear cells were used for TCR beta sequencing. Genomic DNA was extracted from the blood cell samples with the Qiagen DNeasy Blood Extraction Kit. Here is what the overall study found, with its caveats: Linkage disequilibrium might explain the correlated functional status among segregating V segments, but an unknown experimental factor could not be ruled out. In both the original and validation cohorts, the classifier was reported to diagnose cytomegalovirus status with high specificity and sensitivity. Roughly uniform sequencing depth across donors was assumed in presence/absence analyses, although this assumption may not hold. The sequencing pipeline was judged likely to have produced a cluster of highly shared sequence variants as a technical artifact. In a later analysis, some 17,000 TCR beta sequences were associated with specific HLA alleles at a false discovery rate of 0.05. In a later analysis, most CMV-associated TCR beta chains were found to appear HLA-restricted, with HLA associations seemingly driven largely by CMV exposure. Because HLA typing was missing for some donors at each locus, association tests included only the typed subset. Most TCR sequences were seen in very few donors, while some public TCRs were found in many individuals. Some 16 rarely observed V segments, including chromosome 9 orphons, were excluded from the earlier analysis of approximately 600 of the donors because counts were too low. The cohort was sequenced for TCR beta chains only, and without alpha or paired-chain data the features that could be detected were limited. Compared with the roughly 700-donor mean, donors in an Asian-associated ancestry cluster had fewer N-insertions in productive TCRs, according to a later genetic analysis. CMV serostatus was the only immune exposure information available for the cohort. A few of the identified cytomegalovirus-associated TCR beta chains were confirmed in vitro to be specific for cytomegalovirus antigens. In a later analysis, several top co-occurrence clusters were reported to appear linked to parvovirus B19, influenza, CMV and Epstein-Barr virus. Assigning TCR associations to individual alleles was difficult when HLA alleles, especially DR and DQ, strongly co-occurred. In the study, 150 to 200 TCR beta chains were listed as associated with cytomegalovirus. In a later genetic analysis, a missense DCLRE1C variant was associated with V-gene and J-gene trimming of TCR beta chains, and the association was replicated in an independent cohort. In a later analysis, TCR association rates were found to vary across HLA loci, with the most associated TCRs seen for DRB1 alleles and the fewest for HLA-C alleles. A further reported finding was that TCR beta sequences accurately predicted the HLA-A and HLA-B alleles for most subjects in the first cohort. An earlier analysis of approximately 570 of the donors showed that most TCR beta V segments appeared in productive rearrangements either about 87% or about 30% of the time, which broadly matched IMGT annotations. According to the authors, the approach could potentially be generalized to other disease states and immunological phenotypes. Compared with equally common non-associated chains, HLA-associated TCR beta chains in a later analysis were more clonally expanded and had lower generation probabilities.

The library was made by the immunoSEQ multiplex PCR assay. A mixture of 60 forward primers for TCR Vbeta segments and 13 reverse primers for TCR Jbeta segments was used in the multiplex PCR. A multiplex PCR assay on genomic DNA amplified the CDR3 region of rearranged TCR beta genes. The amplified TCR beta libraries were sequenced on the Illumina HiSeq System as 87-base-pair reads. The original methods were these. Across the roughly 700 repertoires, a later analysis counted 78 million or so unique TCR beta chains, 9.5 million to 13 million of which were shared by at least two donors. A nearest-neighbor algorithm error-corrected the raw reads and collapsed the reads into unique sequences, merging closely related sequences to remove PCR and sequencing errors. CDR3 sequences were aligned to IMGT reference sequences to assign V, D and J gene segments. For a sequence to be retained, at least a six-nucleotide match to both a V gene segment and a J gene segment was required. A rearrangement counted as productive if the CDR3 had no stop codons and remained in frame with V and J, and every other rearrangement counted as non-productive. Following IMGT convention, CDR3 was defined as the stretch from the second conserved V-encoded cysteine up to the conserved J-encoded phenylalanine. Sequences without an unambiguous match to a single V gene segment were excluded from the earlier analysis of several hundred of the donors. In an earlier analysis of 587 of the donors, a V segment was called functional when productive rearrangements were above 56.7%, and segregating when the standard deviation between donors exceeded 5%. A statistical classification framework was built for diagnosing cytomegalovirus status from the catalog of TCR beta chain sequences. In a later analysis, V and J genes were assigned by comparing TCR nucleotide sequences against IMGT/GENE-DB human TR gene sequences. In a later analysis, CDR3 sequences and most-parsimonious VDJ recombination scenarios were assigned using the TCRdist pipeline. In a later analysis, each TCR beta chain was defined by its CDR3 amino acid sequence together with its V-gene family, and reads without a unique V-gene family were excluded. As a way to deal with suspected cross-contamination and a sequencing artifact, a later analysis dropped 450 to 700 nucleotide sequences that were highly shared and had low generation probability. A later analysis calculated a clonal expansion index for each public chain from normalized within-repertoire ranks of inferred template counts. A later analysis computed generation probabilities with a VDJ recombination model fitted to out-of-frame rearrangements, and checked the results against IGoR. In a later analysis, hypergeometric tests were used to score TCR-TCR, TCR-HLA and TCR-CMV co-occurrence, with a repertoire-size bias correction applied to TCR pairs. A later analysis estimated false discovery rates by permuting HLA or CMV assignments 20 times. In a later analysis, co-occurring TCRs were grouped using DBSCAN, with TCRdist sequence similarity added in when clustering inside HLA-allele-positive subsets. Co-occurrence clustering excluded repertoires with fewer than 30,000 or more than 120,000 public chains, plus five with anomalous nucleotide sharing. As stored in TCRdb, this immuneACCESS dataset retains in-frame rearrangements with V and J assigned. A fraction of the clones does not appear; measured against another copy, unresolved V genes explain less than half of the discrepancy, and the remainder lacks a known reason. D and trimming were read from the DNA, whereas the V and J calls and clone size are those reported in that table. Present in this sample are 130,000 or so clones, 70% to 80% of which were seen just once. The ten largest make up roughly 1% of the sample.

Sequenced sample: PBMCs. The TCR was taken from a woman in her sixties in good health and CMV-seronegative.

The CDR3 has the sequence CASSSYRGDGYTF. The bases are TGTGCCAGCAGCTCCTACAGGGGGGATGGCTACACCTTC. Rearrangement joined TRBV7-3 to TRBJ1-2, with 8 junctional bases fitting TRBD1. Here V drops 4 bases and J drops 6 bases, and the junction holds 4 bases not matched to any gene. CDR1 is given as SGHTA and CDR2 as FQGTGA, both from the germline V gene. The CDR3, from cysteine to phenylalanine, totals 13 residues. Only CDR3 DNA remains: 39 bases, in frame from the first base.